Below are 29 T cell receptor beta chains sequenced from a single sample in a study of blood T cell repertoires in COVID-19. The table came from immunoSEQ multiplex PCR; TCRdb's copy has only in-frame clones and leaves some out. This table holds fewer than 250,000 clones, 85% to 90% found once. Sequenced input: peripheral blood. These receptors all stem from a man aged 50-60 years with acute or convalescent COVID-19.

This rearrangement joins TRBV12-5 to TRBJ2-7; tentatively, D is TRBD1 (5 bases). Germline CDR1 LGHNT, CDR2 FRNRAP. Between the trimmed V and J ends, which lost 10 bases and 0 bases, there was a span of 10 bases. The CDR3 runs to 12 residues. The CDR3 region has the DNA TGTGCTACAGGCAGGGACTCCTACGAGCAGTACTTC. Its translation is CATGRDSYEQYF.

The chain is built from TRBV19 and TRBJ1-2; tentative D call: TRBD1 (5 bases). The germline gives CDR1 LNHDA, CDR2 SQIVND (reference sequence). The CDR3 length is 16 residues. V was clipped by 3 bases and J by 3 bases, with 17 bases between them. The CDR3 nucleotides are TGTGCCAGTAGTATGAAGGGCACAGGTGCGGACTATGGCTACACCTTC. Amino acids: CASSMKGTGADYGYTF.

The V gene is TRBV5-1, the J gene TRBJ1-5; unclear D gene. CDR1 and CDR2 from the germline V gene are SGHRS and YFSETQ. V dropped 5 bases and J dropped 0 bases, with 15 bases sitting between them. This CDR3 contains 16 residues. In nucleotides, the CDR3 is TGCGCCAGCAGGCCCGCTATTGGTTATAGCAATCAGCCCCAGCATTTT. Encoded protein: CASRPAIGYSNQPQHF. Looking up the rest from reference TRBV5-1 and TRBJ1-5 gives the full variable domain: KAGVTQTPRYLIKTRGQQVTLSCSPISGHRSVSWYQQTPGQGLQFLFEYFSETQRNKGNFPGRFSGRQFSNSRSEMNVSTLELGDSALYLCASRPAIGYSNQPQHFGDGTRLSIL.

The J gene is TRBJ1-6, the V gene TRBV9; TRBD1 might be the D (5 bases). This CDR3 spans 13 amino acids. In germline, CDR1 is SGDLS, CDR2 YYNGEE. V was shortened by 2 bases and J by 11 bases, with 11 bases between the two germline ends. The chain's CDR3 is CASSVRQLPPLHF. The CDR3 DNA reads TGTGCCAGCAGCGTCCGACAGCTCCCACCCCTCCACTTT.

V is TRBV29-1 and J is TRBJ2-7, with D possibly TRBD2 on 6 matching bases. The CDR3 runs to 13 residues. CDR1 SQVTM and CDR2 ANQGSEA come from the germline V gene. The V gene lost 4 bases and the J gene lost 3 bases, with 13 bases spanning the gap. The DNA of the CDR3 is TGCAGCGTTGTGGAGGGAGGAGGCTACGAGCAGTACTTC. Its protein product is CSVVEGGGYEQYF.

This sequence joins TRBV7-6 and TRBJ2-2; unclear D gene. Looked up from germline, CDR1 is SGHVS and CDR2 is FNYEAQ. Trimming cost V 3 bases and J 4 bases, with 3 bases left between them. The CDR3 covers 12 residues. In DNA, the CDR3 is TGTGCCAGCAGCTTCGGCACCGGGGAGCTGTTTTTT. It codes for CASSFGTGELFF.

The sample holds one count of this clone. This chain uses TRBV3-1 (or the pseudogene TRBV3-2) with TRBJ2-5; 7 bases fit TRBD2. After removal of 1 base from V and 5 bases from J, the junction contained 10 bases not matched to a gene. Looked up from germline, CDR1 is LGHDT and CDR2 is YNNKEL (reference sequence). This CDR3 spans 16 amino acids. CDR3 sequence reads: CASSQGLAKVGETQYF. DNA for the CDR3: TGTGCCAGCAGCCAAGGACTAGCAAAAGTAGGGGAGACCCAGTACTTC.

CDR3 sequence: CASSQSRGTPSTDTQYF. The CDR3 nucleotides read TGTGCCAGCAGCCAATCACGGGGGACCCCGTCTACAGATACGCAGTATTTT. The rearrangement links TRBV3-1 (or the pseudogene TRBV3-2) to TRBJ2-3; D possibly corresponds to TRBD2 (6 bases). Germline V CDR1 and CDR2: LGHDT, YNNKEL (reference sequence). The length of the CDR3 is 17 residues. V was trimmed by 2 bases and J by 3 bases, leaving 18 bases between them.

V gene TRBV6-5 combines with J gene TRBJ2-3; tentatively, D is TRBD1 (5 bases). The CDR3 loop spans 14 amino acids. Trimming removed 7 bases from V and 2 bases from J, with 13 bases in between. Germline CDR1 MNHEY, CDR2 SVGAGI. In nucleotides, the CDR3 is TGTGCCAGCATTTCTGGGGCCCACACAGATACGCAGTATTTT. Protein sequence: CASISGAHTDTQYF.

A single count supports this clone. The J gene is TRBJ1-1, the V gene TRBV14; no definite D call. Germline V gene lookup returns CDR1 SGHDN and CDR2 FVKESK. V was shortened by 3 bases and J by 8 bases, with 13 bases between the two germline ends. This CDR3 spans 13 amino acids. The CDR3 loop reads CASSHMSPSEAFF. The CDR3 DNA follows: TGTGCCAGCAGCCATATGTCTCCTAGCGAAGCTTTCTTT.

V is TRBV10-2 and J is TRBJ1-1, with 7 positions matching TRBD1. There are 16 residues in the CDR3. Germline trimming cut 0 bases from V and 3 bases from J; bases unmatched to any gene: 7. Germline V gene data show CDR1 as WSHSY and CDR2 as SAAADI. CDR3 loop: CASSESSPGQDTEAFF. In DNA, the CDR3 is TGCGCCAGCAGTGAGTCGAGTCCCGGACAGGACACTGAAGCTTTCTTT.

In DNA form, the CDR3 reads TGTGCCCACCGGGACTTCTACAATGAGCAGTTCTTC. It is translated as CAHRDFYNEQFF. The gene calls are TRBV6-5 and TRBJ2-1; D might be TRBD2 (6 bases). The CDR3 is made up of 12 amino acids. V lost 11 bases and J lost 3, with 11 bases in between. Germline CDR1 and CDR2: MNHEY and SVGAGI.

The DNA for the CDR3 is TGTGCCAGCAGCGTCGGGAATGCACGTCCCACAGATACGCAGTATTTT. Amino acids: CASSVGNARPTDTQYF. V and J are TRBV28 and TRBJ2-3; maybe TRBD2 (5 bases). This CDR3 region has 16 residues. V was cut by 6 bases and J by 2 bases, with 18 bases left in between. CDR1 is MDHEN, CDR2 SYDVKM, per germline.

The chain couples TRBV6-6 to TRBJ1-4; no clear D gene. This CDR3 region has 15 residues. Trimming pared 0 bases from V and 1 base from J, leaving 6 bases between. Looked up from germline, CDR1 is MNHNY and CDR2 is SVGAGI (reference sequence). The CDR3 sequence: CASSYSYRTNEKLFF. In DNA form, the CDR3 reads TGTGCCAGCAGTTACTCATATAGAACTAATGAAAAACTGTTTTTT.

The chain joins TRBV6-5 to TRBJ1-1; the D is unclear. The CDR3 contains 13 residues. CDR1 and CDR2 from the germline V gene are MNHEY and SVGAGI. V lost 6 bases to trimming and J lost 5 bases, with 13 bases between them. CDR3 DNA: TGTGCCAGCAGACGTCAGGATAAGACTGAAGCTTTCTTT. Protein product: CASRRQDKTEAFF.

The CDR3 spells CASGSGGSEKLFF. CDR3 DNA sequence: TGTGCCAGCGGCTCCGGGGGGAGTGAAAAACTGTTTTTT. The chain is built from TRBV3-1 (or the pseudogene TRBV3-2) and TRBJ1-4, with a weak D call TRBD1 (5 bases). The germline V gene encodes CDR1 LGHDT and CDR2 YNNKEL (reference sequence). This CDR3 is 13 amino acids long. V lost 8 bases and J lost 7, with 14 bases in between.

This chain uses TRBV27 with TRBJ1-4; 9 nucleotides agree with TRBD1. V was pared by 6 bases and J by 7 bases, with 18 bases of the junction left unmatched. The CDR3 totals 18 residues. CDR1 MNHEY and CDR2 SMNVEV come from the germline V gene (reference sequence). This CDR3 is CASRTGTGNGRLAEKLFF. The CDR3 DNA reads TGTGCCAGCAGGACCGGGACAGGGAATGGTCGGCTAGCTGAAAAACTGTTTTTT.

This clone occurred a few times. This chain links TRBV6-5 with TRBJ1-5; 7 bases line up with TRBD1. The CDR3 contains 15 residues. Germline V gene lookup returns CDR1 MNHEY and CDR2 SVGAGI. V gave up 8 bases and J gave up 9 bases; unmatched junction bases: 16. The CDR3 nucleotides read TGTGCCAGCGCTCGGGGCAGGGGGGACCCAAGGCCCCAGCATTTT. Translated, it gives CASARGRGDPRPQHF.

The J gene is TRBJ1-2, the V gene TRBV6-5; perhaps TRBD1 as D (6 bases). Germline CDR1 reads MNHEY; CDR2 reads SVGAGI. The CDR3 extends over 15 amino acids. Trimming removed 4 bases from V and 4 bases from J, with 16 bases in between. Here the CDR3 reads CASSWGLGASYGYTF. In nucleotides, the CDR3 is TGTGCCAGCAGTTGGGGGCTGGGGGCTAGCTATGGCTACACCTTC.

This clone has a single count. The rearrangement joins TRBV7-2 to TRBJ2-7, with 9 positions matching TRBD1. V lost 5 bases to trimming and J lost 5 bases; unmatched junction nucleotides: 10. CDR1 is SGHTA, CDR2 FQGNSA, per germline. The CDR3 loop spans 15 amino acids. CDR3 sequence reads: CASSLIQGAFNEQYF. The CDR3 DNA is TGTGCCAGCAGCCTCATACAGGGGGCTTTCAACGAGCAGTACTTC.

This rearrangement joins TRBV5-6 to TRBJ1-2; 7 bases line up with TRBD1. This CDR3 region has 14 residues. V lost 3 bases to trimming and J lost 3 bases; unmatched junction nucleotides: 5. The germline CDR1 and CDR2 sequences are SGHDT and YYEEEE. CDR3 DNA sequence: TGTGCCAGCAGCTCCCCACAGGGGTACTATGGCTACACCTTC. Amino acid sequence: CASSSPQGYYGYTF.

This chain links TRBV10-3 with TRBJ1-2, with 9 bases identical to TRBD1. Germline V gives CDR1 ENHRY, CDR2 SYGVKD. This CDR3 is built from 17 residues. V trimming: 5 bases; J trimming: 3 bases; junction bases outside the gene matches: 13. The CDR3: CAISLKGTGQGDYGYTF. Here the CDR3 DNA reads TGTGCCATCAGTCTTAAAGGGACGGGACAGGGAGACTATGGCTACACCTTC.

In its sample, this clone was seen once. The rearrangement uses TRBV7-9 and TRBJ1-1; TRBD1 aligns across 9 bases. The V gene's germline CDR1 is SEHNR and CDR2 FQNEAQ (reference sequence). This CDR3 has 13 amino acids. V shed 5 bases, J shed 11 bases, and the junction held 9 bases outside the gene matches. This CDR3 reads CASSVQQGAGAFF. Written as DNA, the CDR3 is TGTGCCAGCAGCGTCCAACAGGGGGCCGGGGCTTTCTTT.

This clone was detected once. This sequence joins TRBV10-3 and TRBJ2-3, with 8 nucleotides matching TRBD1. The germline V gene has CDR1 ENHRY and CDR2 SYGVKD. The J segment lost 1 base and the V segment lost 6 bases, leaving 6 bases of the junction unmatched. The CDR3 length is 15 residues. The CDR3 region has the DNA TGTGCCATCAGGGGGGACAGGCAGGGCACAGATACGCAGTATTTT. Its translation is CAIRGDRQGTDTQYF.

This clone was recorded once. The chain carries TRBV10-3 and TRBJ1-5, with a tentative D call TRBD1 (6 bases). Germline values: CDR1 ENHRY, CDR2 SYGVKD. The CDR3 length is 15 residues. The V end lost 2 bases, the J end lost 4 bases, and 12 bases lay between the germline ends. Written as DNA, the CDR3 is TGTGCCATCAGTGAGGGGGACACCCAAAATCAGCCCCAGCATTTT. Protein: CAISEGDTQNQPQHF.

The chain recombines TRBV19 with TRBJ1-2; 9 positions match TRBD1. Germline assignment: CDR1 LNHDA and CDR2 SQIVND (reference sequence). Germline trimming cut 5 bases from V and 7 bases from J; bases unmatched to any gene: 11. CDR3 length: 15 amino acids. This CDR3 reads CASSWWDRVSRGYTF. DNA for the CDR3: TGTGCCAGTAGTTGGTGGGACAGGGTGTCCCGTGGCTACACCTTC.

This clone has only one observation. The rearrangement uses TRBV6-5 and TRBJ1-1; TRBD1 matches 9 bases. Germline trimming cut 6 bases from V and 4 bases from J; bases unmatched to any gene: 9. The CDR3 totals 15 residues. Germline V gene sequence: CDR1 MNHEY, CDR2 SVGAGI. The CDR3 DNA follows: TGTGCCAGCAGACCACCGGGACAGGGTATCACTGAAGCTTTCTTT. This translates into CASRPPGQGITEAFF.

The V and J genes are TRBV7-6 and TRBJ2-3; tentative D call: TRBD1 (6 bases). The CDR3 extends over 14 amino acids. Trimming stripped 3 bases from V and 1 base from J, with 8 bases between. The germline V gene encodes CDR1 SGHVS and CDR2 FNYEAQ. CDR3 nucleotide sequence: TGTGCCAGCAGCTTGCAGGGGCGCACAGATACGCAGTATTTT. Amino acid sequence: CASSLQGRTDTQYF.

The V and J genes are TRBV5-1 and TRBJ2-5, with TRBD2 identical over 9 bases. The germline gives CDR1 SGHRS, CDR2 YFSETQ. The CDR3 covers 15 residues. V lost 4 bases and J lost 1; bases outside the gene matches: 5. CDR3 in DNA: TGCGCCAGCAGCCCTATAGCGGGGGCCCAAGAGACCCAGTACTTC. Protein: CASSPIAGAQETQYF.